What follows are 14 T cell receptor beta chains derived from one specimen sequenced in a study of blood T cell repertoires in COVID-19. Profiled with immunoSEQ multiplex PCR; TCRdb holds only in-frame clones, not every one. The data contain about 240,000 clones, 70% to 90% of them singletons. The sample comprised peripheral blood. The receptors shown here come from a woman aged 25 to 39 who had recovered from COVID-19.

This chain connects TRBV9 to TRBJ2-5; no definite D call. Germline CDR1 and CDR2: SGDLS and YYNGEE. The V end was cut by 9 bases, the J end by 2 bases, with 20 bases between. This CDR3 has 15 residues. The CDR3 sequence is CATAKTARRQETQYF. The DNA of the CDR3 is TGTGCCACCGCTAAGACCGCAAGGCGGCAAGAGACCCAGTACTTC.

The rearrangement links TRBV7-2 to TRBJ2-4; no clear D. Trimming shortened V by 4 bases and J by 0 bases, and 13 bases separated the two germline ends. From germline, CDR1 is SGHTA and CDR2 FQGNSA. This CDR3 spans 16 amino acids. CDR3 bases: TGTGCCAGCAGCTCCTTCCCCACTATAGCCAAAAACATTCAGTACTTC. This sequence encodes CASSSFPTIAKNIQYF.

The chain combines TRBV7-6 with TRBJ1-1; the D is unclear. This CDR3 is built from 13 residues. The V end was cut by 3 bases, the J end by 1 base, with 6 bases between. Germline CDR1 SGHVS, CDR2 FNYEAQ. CDR3 sequence reads: CASSFTQNTEAFF. The CDR3 DNA reads as TGTGCCAGCAGCTTCACACAGAACACTGAAGCTTTCTTT.

J is TRBJ2-5 and V is TRBV7-9, with D tentatively TRBD2 (6 bases). CDR3 size: 15 residues. Germline V CDR1 and CDR2: SEHNR, FQNEAQ (reference sequence). The V gene lost 1 base and the J gene lost 1 base, with 10 bases spanning the gap. CDR3 nucleotide sequence: TGTGCCAGCAGCTTAGACATAGCGGTCCAAGAGACCCAGTACTTC. Its protein is CASSLDIAVQETQYF.

The chain combines TRBV6-4 with TRBJ1-1; D may be TRBD1 (5 bases). The CDR3 spans 14 residues. Germline CDR1 MRHNA, CDR2 SNTAGT. V gave up 3 bases and J gave up 3 bases, with 11 bases separating them. CDR3 sequence reads: CASSERDGDTEAFF. The CDR3 bases are TGTGCCAGCAGTGAGCGGGACGGGGACACTGAAGCTTTCTTT.

The V call is TRBV7-3, the J call TRBJ2-1; the D gene is possibly TRBD2 (6 bases). Trimming took off 2 bases at V and 5 bases at J, with 19 bases between the two ends. Germline-derived CDR1 and CDR2 are SGHTA and FQGTGA. The CDR3 is made up of 17 amino acids. The CDR3 loop is CASSLGLSGTSNNEQFF. The CDR3 DNA reads as TGTGCCAGCAGCTTAGGCCTATCCGGGACTTCAAACAATGAGCAGTTCTTC.

This chain uses TRBV4-1 with TRBJ1-2; D possibly corresponds to TRBD1 (5 bases). The CDR3 contains 16 residues. Germline loops: CDR1 MGHRA, CDR2 YSYEKL. Trimming left V 0 bases short and J 1 base short, with 12 bases between. This CDR3 reads CASSQDGQGLNYGYTF. The CDR3 DNA is TGCGCCAGCAGCCAAGATGGGCAGGGCCTTAACTATGGCTACACCTTC.

This clone showed up just a few times. This CDR3 reads CASSEWDRGSEQYF. Written as DNA, the CDR3 is TGTGCCAGCAGTGAATGGGACAGGGGATCCGAGCAGTACTTC. The rearrangement joins TRBV2 to TRBJ2-7, with TRBD1 matching over 10 bases. The CDR3 totals 14 residues. In germline, CDR1 is SNHLY, CDR2 FYNNEI. The V segment lost 2 bases and the J segment 6 bases; nucleotides outside the gene matches: 4.

The chain combines TRBV6-5 with TRBJ1-1, with a weak D call TRBD1 (5 bases). V was cut by 0 bases and J by 1 base, with 12 bases left in between. The CDR3 is 16 amino acids. The germline CDR1 and CDR2 sequences are MNHEY and SVGAGI. CDR3 residues: CASSYSGPGGNTEAFF. The CDR3 nucleotides read TGTGCCAGCAGTTACTCGGGGCCCGGGGGGAACACTGAAGCTTTCTTT.

The CDR3, as DNA: TGTGCCAGCAGCCAAGCCGGGACAGGGGGCCGAGAGACCCAGTACTTC. Translation: CASSQAGTGGRETQYF. This chain connects TRBV3-1 (or the pseudogene TRBV3-2) to TRBJ2-5, with 12 positions matching TRBD1. The V segment lost 1 base and the J segment 4 bases; nucleotides outside the gene matches: 4. The germline V gene has CDR1 LGHDT and CDR2 YNNKEL (reference sequence). The CDR3 runs 16 residues.

The CDR3 DNA reads as TGCAGTGCTAGTTCGGGGGGGAGCAATCAGCCCCAGCATTTT. This gives the protein CSASSGGSNQPQHF. V and J are TRBV20-1 and TRBJ1-5; D possibly corresponds to TRBD1 (5 bases). CDR3 length equals 14 residues. The V end was cut by 3 bases, the J end by 1 base, with 10 bases between. Germline CDR1 is DFQATT and CDR2 is SNEGSKA (reference sequence).

The chain recombines TRBV20-1 with TRBJ2-1, with TRBD2 as a possible D gene (7 bases). Between the trimmed V and J ends, which lost 3 bases and 10 bases, there was a span of 19 bases. The CDR3 loop spans 14 amino acids. Germline CDR1 reads DFQATT; CDR2 reads SNEGSKA (reference sequence). The CDR3 region has the DNA TGCAGTGCTAGTAGGAGGGGGGGCCGACGGGAGCAGTTCTTC. Residues: CSASRRGGRREQFF.

This rearrangement joins TRBV29-1 to TRBJ2-7; perhaps TRBD2 as D (5 bases). In germline, CDR1 is SQVTM, CDR2 ANQGSEA. The V end was cut by 6 bases, the J end by 3 bases, with 18 bases between. The CDR3 has 14 residues. The DNA for the CDR3 is TGCAGCGTGGCGGACTGGGATAGAAGCTACGAGCAGTACTTC. Translated: CSVADWDRSYEQYF.

The chain recombines TRBV6-4 with TRBJ1-2; D is possibly TRBD1 (5 bases). The CDR3 consists of 13 residues. V lost 3 bases, J lost 2 bases, and 7 bases lay in between. Germline CDR1 is MRHNA and CDR2 is SNTAGT. The CDR3 loop reads CASSDGGNYGYTF. The CDR3 DNA reads TGTGCCAGCAGTGATGGGGGGAACTATGGCTACACCTTC.